This T cell receptor beta chain emerged from a study of blood T cells in healthy people across ages. Alongside a J-beta primer mix, a sample-barcoded 5' primer served in a second PCR lasting about 6 to 11 cycles. Each cDNA molecule received a tag from a template-switch adaptor that had 12 random nucleotides. Using its own MiXCR run on the 5' RACE reads, TCRdb lists one record per CDR3 protein. Among about 1.6 million distinct CDR3 sequences listed, around 36% were seen once. Germline-derived CDR1 and CDR2 are DFQATT and SNEGSKA (reference sequence). This CDR3 contains 14 residues. V gave up 6 bases and J gave up 2 bases, with 15 bases separating them. This clonotype was detected a few times. The target antigen is unknown. Study-level results: Both higher diversity and more naive CD4+ cells marked long-lived donors when set against aged donors. Changes in expanded clonotypes were possibly confounded, as the CMV status of donors was unknown.

Caucasian individuals from Russia who were healthy and aged 6 to 90 acted as donors. The receptor was isolated from a woman between 25 and 40 years old in good health. Sample: blood. This chain joins TRBV20-1 and TRBJ2-3; weak D call: TRBD1 (6 bases). The CDR3 nucleotides read TGCAGTGCGTTCGGGACACTGAACACAGATACGCAGTATTTT. Protein: CSAFGTLNTDTQYF.